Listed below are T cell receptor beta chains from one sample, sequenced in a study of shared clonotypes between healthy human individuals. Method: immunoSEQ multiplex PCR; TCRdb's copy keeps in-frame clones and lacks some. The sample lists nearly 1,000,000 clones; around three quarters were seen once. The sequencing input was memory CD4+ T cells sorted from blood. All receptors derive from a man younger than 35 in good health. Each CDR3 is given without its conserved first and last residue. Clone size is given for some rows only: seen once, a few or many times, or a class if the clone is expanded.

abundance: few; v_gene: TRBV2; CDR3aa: ASSVAGRDYQPQH
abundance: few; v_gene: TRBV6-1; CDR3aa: ASSEGLASGANVLT
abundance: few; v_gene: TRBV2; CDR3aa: ASSEIPRLAGGSGANVLT
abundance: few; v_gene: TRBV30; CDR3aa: AWLPADRTGELF
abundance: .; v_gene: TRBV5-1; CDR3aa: ASGRGDYGYT
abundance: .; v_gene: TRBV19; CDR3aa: ASSIGRASYNSPLH
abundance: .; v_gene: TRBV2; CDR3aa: ASSDRTAPNQPQH
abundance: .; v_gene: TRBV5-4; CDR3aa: ASSLQGDTGELF
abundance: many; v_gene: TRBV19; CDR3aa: ASSIELGNQPQH
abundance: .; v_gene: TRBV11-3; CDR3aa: ASSPGTGELF
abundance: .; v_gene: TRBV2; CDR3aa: ASSERPPVETQY
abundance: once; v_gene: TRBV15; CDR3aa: ATSRETGAGPEQY
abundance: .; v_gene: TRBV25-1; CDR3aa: ASSEWGGGGQETQY
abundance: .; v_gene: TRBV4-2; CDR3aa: ASSPWEGGAENTEAF
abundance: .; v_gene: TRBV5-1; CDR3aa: ASTSGGTDTQY
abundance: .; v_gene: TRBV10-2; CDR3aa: ASSRQTSGELF
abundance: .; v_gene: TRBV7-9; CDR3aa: ASSLGRGEMNTEAF
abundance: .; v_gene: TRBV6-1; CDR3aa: ASSEARGAVDEQF
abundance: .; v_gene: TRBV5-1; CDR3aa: ASSLEGQGAGEKLF
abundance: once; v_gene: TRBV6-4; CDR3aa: ASSPGRTYGYT
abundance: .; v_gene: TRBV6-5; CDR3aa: ASSYAVGREAGYT
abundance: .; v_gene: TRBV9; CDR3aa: ASSVDSGALNSPLH
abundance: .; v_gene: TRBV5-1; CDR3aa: ASSPAGGRVGELF
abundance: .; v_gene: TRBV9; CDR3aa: ASSGQGRFNTGELF
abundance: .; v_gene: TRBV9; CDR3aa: ASSVGQLAGAGEQY
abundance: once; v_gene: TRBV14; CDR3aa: ASSQPGLEPQETQY
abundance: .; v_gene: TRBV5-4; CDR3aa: ASRQQRTANNYGYT
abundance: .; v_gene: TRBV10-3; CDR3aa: AISESITSGYT
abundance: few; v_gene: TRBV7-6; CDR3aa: ASSPDRVQYNEQF
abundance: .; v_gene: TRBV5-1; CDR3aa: ASSLGQDFSEQY
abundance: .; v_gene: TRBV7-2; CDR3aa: ASSQQGAAAKNIQY
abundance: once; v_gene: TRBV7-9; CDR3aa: ASSSQGFYNSPLH
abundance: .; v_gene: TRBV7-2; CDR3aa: ASSAQGALNYGYT
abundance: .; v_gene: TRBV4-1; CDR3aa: ASSQGRDRGLYTEAF
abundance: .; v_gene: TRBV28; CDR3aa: ATARGYTEAF
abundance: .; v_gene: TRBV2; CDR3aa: ASRGTSGRGYNEQF
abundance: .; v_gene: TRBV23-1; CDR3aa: ASSEGGGNTIY
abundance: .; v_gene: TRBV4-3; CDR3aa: ASSQEAGQPQSSYNSPLH
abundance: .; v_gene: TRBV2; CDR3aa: ASSEQLLRNYGYT
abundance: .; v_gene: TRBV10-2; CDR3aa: ASSESPRSSGNTIY
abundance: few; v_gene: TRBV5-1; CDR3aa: ASSQDTAGYT
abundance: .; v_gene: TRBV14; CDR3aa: ASRRVENTEAF
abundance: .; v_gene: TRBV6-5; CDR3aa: ASSTDRSYGYT
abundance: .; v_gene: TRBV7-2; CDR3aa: ASSLETSLRPTNTGELF
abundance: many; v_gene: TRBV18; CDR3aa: ASSPQDGEFGYT
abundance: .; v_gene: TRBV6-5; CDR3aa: ASKIGRQLETQY
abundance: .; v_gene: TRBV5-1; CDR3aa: ASSPTTQTPANYGYT
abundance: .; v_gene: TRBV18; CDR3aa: ASSPRTSLQETQY
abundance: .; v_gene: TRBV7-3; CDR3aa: ASSQQGGTEAF
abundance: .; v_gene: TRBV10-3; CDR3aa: AISWTLFVEQY
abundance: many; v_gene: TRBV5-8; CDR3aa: ASGITGGPLGAF
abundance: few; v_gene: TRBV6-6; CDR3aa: ATARGQGYAGPEAF
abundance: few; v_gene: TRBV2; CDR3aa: ASSGDSSNYGYT
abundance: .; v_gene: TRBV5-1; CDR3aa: ASSPGTGGTNQPQH
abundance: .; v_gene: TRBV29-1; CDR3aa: SVEGLGGAVMDTQY
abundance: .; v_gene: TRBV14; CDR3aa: ASSPSWAGAGLYEQY
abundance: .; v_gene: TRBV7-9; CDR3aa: ASEVSYEQY
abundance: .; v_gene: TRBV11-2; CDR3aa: ASSLLTGGGGPQH
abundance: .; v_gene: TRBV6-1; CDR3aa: ASSVLVWETQY